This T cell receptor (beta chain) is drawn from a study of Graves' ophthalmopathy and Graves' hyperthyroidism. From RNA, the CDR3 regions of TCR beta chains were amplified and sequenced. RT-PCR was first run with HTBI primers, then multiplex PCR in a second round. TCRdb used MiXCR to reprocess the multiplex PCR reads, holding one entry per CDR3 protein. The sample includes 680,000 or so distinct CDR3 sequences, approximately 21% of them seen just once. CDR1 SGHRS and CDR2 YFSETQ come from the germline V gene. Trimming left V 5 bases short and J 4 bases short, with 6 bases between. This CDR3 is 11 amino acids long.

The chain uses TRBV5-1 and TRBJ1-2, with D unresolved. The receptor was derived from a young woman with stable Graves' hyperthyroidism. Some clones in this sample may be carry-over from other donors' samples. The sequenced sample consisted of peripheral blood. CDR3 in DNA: TGCGCCAGCAGGGAGACCTATGGCTACACCTTC. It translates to CASRETYGYTF.